A selection of T cell receptor beta chains follows, all from one sample in a study of identical twins. Using its own MiXCR run on the 5' RACE reads, TCRdb lists one record per CDR3 protein. The data show roughly 1,500,000 distinct CDR3 sequences, roughly a third seen once. Sequencing used cord blood. These receptors originate from a newborn girl in good health. Each CDR3 is given with its conserved first and last residue.

TRBV20-1	TRBJ1-4	CSARVFVDEKLFF
TRBV27	TRBJ2-3	CASSFRASGPADTQYF
TRBV5-5	TRBJ2-1	CASSSLGLGLSYEQFF
TRBV20-1	TRBJ2-6	CSAMIGANVLTF
TRBV20-1	TRBJ1-5	CSARVRGRGYSNQPQHF
TRBV20-1	TRBJ1-5	CSASPETGLYSNQPQHF
TRBV20-1	TRBJ2-3	CSASPYGGEGDTQYF
TRBV11-2	TRBJ2-5	CASSPRGANLRNEQYF
TRBV5-1	TRBJ2-1	CASRLQGWAWNEQFF
TRBV6-1	TRBJ1-5	CASSVRGYQPQHF
TRBV21-1	TRBJ1-2	CASSKICRGGEVYGYTF
TRBV7-7	TRBJ2-3	CASSFSGGSDTQYF
TRBV20-1	NA	CSASKEGYEQYF
TRBV25-1	TRBJ2-1	CASSEPSGREGEQFF
TRBV10-3	TRBJ2-7	CAIRGPGLAGDQETRYF
TRBV20-1	TRBJ2-5	CSARVIPIAGFETQYF
TRBV6-6	TRBJ1-2	CVSRGQNYGYTF
TRBV20-1	TRBJ2-7	CSGRGTVPYEQYF
TRBV12-3/TRBV12-4	TRBJ2-1	CASSGTAQGDNEQFF
TRBV7-2	TRBJ2-1	CASSLVRLADNEQFF
TRBV28	TRBJ2-3	CASSFPAGGRRNTQYF
TRBV10-2	TRBJ2-7	CASSESGRDNEQYF
TRBV28	TRBJ1-6	CASSITQGALFNSPLHF
TRBV10-3	TRBJ1-1	CAISDYRTEAFF
TRBV7-9	TRBJ2-1	CASSLGVSDEQFF
TRBV27	TRBJ2-3	CASSLQYSTDTQYF
TRBV5-1	TRBJ2-7	CASSLGDFVYEQYF
TRBV5-1	TRBJ2-1	CASSLVLTVGEQFF
TRBV15	TRBJ2-5	CATSKGGLAGSSIKTQYF
TRBV27	TRBJ2-7	CASRRAGTGSYEQYF
TRBV12-3/TRBV12-4	TRBJ1-1	CASSLWDRNRGLDTEAFF
TRBV5-6	TRBJ2-7	CASSSPSGVNEQYF
TRBV24-1	TRBJ2-3	CATINRGASTDTQYF
TRBV10-3	TRBJ2-3	CAISEDLGNSTDTQYF
TRBV7-2	TRBJ1-5	CASSLQSGNRGPNRPQHF
TRBV20-1	TRBJ1-5	CSAFKAGQLNQPQHF
TRBV14	TRBJ1-6	CASSPSGEGARSYNSPLHF
TRBV28	TRBJ1-2	CASSFGRAYGYTF
TRBV20-1	TRBJ2-7	CSARFTGGPYEQYF
TRBV6-1	TRBJ1-4	CASRPGPTNEKLFF
TRBV3-1	TRBJ2-2	CASSQDIGSGRAGELFF
TRBV6-1	TRBJ1-1	CASSRDVRPFF
TRBV3-1	TRBJ2-1	CASSQDETGLAEDFEQFF
TRBV28	TRBJ2-1	CASSLKTSGAYNEQFF
TRBV5-5	TRBJ2-4	CASSSGEGNIQYF
TRBV29-1	TRBJ1-1	CSTLDRANTEAFF
TRBV4-2	NA	CASSQDRSSYNEQYF
TRBV12-3/TRBV12-4	TRBJ2-7	CASTFGGLLNRQYF
TRBV2	TRBJ2-2	CASTPVAGGRTGELFF
TRBV10-3	TRBJ2-1	CAISEGRPNEQFF
TRBV5-6	TRBJ2-1	CASSLVPHEQFF
TRBV4-2	TRBJ1-2	CASSQEQGRYGYTF
TRBV6-2/TRBV6-3	TRBJ1-2	CASRGVTGDGYTF
TRBV7-2	TRBJ2-3	CASSFYRELSTDTQYF
TRBV21-1	TRBJ2-3	CASSYLDRTDTQYF
TRBV3-1	TRBJ2-1	CASSQGRRTDNEQFF
TRBV4-2	TRBJ2-7	CASSQEDTFYNEQYF
TRBV25-1	TRBJ2-7	CASSEGGEQYF
TRBV2	TRBJ2-7	CASRRSYTSESSYEQYF